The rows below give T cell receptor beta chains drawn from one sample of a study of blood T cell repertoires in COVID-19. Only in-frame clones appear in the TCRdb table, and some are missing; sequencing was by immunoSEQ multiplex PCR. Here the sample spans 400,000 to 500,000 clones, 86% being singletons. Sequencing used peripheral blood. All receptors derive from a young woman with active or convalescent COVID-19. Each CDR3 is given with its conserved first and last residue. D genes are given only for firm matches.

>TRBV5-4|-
CAGSLAGELFF
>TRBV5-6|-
CASSNHLTAEAFF
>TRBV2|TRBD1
CASSDRGEVGYTF
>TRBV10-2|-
CATSSRDSSKIYNEQFF
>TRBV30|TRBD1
CAWSASGTGFWAFF
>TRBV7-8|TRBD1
CASSLGTGSSYEQYF
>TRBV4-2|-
CASSQVLSSGTSNEQFF
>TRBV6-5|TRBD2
CASSSSGGANGELFF
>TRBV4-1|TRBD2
CASSLRTSGGRGPSTDTQYF
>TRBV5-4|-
CASSLDREFEKLFF
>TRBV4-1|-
CASSQEQASYGYTF
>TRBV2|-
CASRLGDTGELFF
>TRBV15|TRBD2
CATERGGLSTGELFF
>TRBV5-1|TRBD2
CASSLLAGGKYNEQFF
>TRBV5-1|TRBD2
CASSQAGVTDTQYF
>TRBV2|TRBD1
CASRTTGGFVEQYF
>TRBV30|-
CAWSVGRGEAFF
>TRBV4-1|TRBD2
CASSQPLLAGGPGNEQFF
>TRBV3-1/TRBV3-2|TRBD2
CASSQALSGGSTDTQYF
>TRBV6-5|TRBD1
CASHRGNTEAFF
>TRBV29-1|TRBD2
CSSKGRGGTNTQYF
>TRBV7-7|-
CASSRQAGAYEQYF
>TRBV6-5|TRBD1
CASSWAGQGEAFF
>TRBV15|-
CATSEDSYGYTF
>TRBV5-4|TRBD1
CASSLGAGGATEAFF
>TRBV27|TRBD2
CASSQGLAGGVYEQYF
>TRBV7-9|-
CASSFPVVAEAFF
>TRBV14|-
CASSQGTYGYTF
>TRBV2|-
CASRLQGGELATEAFF
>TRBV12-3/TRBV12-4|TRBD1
CASSLGQGYEQYF
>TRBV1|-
CTSCNPTSEENTQYF
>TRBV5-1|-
CASSLEGGGRLNTEAFF
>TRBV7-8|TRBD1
CASSSDRGLPAGNYEQYF
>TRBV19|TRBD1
CASSTRQGLITEAFF
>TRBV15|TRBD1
CATSPEEGGWSPLHF
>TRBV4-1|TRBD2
CASSQVAGGLGNIQYF
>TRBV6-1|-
CASSGPIGDSNQPQHF
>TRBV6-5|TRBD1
CASGDRPSSGNTIYF
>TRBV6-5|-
CASSYMGGNEKLFF
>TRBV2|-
CASSEDWQETQYF
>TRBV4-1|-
CASSQELWGVNEQFF
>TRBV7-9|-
CASSWERNTEAFF